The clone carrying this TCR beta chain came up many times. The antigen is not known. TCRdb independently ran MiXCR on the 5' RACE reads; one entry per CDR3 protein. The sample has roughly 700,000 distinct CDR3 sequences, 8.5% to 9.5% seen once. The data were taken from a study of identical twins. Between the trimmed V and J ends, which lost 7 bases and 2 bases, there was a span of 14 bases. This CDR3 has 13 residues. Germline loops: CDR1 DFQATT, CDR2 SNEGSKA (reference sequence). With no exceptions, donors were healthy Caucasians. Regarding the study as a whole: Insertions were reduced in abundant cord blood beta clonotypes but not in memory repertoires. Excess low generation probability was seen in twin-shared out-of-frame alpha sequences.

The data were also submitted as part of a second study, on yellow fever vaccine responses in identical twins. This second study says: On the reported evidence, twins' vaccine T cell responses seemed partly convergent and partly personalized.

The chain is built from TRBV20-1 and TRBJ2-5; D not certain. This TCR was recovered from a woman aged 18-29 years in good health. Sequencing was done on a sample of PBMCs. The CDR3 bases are TGCAGTGAACATGGACCAGATCAAGAGACCCAGTACTTC. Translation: CSEHGPDQETQYF.